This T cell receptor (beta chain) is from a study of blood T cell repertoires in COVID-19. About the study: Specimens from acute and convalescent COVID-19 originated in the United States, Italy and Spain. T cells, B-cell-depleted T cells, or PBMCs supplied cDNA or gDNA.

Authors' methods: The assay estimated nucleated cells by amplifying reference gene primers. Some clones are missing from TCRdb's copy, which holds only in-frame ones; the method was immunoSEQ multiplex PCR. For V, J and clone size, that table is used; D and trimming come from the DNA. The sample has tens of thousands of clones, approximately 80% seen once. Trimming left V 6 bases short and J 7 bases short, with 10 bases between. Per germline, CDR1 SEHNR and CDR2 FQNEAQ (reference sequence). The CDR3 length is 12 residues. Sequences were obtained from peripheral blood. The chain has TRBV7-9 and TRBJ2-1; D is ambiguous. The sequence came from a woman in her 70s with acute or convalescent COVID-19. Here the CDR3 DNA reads TGTGCCAGCAGTTCAGGTACAAATGAGCAGTTCTTC. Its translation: CASSSGTNEQFF.